These 16 T cell receptor beta chains share one sample of origin, sequenced in a study of blood T cell repertoires in COVID-19. TCRdb's table, derived via immunoSEQ multiplex PCR, lists solely in-frame clones and lacks some. Of about 81,000 clones listed, approximately 82% are singletons. Sequenced sample: peripheral blood. Every receptor here comes from a human donor in a cohort sampled during active COVID-19.

The V and J genes are TRBV9 and TRBJ2-7, with D possibly TRBD2 on 5 matching bases. V lost 0 bases and J lost 6, with 13 bases in between. This CDR3 spans 14 amino acids. CDR1 is SGDLS and CDR2 is YYNGEE in the germline V gene. In DNA, the CDR3 is TGTGCCAGCAGCGTAGTTTCTCGGGATGCCGAGCAGTACTTC. It codes for CASSVVSRDAEQYF.

The gene calls are TRBV18 and TRBJ2-5; tentatively, D is TRBD1 (5 bases). Germline CDR1 reads KGHSH; CDR2 reads LQKENI. The V gene lost 2 bases and the J gene lost 4 bases, with 11 bases spanning the gap. The CDR3 extends over 14 amino acids. CDR3 in DNA: TGTGCCAGCTCACCAGTGGGGCAGAGAGAGACCCAGTACTTC. Encoded protein: CASSPVGQRETQYF.

This clone has only one observation. The rearrangement links TRBV6-5 to TRBJ1-3, with TRBD1 matching 7 bases. Germline V lookup: CDR1 MNHEY, CDR2 SVGAGI. V shed 6 bases and J 6 bases; nucleotides not matched to a gene: 5. This CDR3 contains 13 residues. The CDR3 DNA sequence: TGTGCCAGCAGAGGGACAGATGAAAACACCATATATTTT. This sequence encodes CASRGTDENTIYF.

The chain combines TRBV11-2 with TRBJ1-3; D is possibly TRBD1 (5 bases). CDR3 length: 16 amino acids. CDR1 and CDR2 from the germline V gene are SGHAT and FQNNGV. Deletions cut 3 bases from V and 7 bases from J, with 19 bases between. CDR3 amino acids: CASSLGGILRPNTIYF. The CDR3 DNA is TGTGCCAGCAGCTTGGGGGGGATTCTTCGGCCGAACACCATATATTTT.

The V and J genes are TRBV5-1 and TRBJ1-4, with D tentatively TRBD1 (6 bases). Germline CDR1 reads SGHRS; CDR2 reads YFSETQ. V was trimmed by 0 bases and J by 8 bases, leaving 17 bases between them. CDR3 length: 16 residues. CDR3 nucleotide sequence: TGCGCCAGCAGCTTGGACGGGGGGGCGGCGAAGGAAAAACTGTTTTTT. Translating gives CASSLDGGAAKEKLFF.

This chain joins TRBV7-2 and TRBJ1-4; D is unresolved. Looked up from germline, CDR1 is SGHTA and CDR2 is FQGNSA. Trimming pared 5 bases from V and 8 bases from J, leaving 12 bases between. The CDR3 has 13 amino acids. The CDR3 nucleotides read TGTGCCAGCAGCCCCAAGCCTCCCGAAAAACTGTTTTTT. Translated, it gives CASSPKPPEKLFF.

In its sample, this clone was seen a few times. This sequence joins TRBV5-6 and TRBJ1-5; unclear D gene. The CDR3 consists of 14 residues. Germline V lookup: CDR1 SGHDT, CDR2 YYEEEE. Trimming took 3 bases from V and 5 from J, leaving 12 bases between them. The CDR3 is CASSSTIGDQPQHF. CDR3 DNA: TGTGCCAGCAGCTCGACTATAGGAGATCAGCCCCAGCATTTT.

Only a few counts were recorded for this clone. This chain joins TRBV5-1 and TRBJ1-5; D unclear. Germline V lookup: CDR1 SGHRS, CDR2 YFSETQ. V dropped 0 bases and J dropped 6 bases, with 13 bases sitting between them. This CDR3 contains 15 residues. The CDR3 nucleotides are TGCGCCAGCAGCTTGGAGCCGGGTACGGGTCAGCCCCAGCATTTT. Encoded protein: CASSLEPGTGQPQHF.

The chain has TRBV5-5 and TRBJ1-3; 8 bases fit TRBD1. Per germline, CDR1 SGHKS and CDR2 YYEKEE (reference sequence). CDR3 length: 16 residues. The ends lost 2 bases at V and 2 bases at J; junction bases unmatched: 6. The CDR3 DNA sequence: TGTGCCAGCAGCTTTACGGACAGGGCAACTGGAAACACCATATATTTT. Its translation: CASSFTDRATGNTIYF. Complete variable domain (other parts from reference TRBV5-5 and TRBJ1-3): DAGVTQSPTHLIKTRGQQVTLRCSPISGHKSVSWYQQVLGQGPQFIFQYYEKEERGRGNFPDRFSARQFPNYSSELNVNALLLGDSALYLCASSFTDRATGNTIYFGEGSWLTVV.

A few counts support this clone. This chain uses TRBV7-2 with TRBJ2-7; 10 bases map to TRBD1. This CDR3 contains 14 residues. Germline-derived CDR1 and CDR2 are SGHTA and FQGNSA. Trimming took 5 bases from V and 9 from J; bases not matched to a gene: 10. As DNA, the CDR3 is TGTGCCAGCAGCGAGTCCGGGACAGGGGTGGGGCAGTACTTC. The encoded protein is CASSESGTGVGQYF.

The chain links TRBV3-1 (or the pseudogene TRBV3-2) to TRBJ2-4; 9 positions agree with TRBD1. Germline V gene sequence: CDR1 LGHDT, CDR2 YNNKEL (reference sequence). V was pared by 4 bases and J by 1 base, with 5 bases of the junction left unmatched. The CDR3 consists of 16 residues. CDR3 loop: CASSPRDRDAKNIQYF. The CDR3 DNA sequence: TGTGCCAGCAGCCCGAGGGACAGGGATGCCAAAAACATTCAGTACTTC.

The gene calls are TRBV5-4 and TRBJ2-7, with D possibly matching TRBD1 (5 bases). V lost 0 bases and J 4 bases, leaving 11 bases between the germline ends. Germline V CDR1 and CDR2: SGHNT, YYREEE (reference sequence). The CDR3 loop spans 14 amino acids. CDR3 DNA: TGTGCCAGCAGCTTGGGGAGTAGGGGTTACGAGCAGTACTTC. It is translated as CASSLGSRGYEQYF. Filled out from reference TRBV5-4 and TRBJ2-7, the complete variable domain reads ETGVTQSPTHLIKTRGQQVTLRCSSQSGHNTVSWYQQALGQGPQFIFQYYREEENGRGNFPPRFSGLQFPNYSSELNVNALELDDSALYLCASSLGSRGYEQYFGPGTRLTVT.

The chain is built from TRBV7-9 and TRBJ1-2; D is possibly TRBD1 (5 bases). The CDR3 spans 16 residues. Deletions cut 3 bases from V and 2 bases from J, with 16 bases between. Germline loops: CDR1 SEHNR, CDR2 FQNEAQ (reference sequence). The CDR3 DNA follows: TGTGCCAGCAGCTTCCCCGGGACTTCCGGCAACTATGGCTACACCTTC. Translating gives CASSFPGTSGNYGYTF.

The V and J genes are TRBV7-7 and TRBJ2-5; TRBD1 matches 8 bases. Germline CDR1 is SSHAT and CDR2 is FNYEAQ (reference sequence). The CDR3 contains 11 residues. The DNA of the CDR3 is TGTGCTCTTGACAGGGGAGAGACCCAGTACTTC. It is translated as CALDRGETQYF.

The V call is TRBV18, the J call TRBJ2-7, with D possibly matching TRBD1 (5 bases). Trimming pared 4 bases from V and 2 bases from J, leaving 12 bases between. Per germline, CDR1 KGHSH and CDR2 LQKENI. The CDR3 contains 14 residues. This CDR3 is CASSLRVLPYEQYF. CDR3 sequence (DNA): TGTGCCAGCTCACTCAGGGTCCTCCCCTACGAGCAGTACTTC.

The chain is built from TRBV5-1 and TRBJ2-5; no clear D gene. The CDR3 length is 12 residues. Germline CDR1 SGHRS, CDR2 YFSETQ. V was clipped by 4 bases and J by 4 bases, with 8 bases between them. CDR3: CASSPSGETQYF. In nucleotides, the CDR3 is TGCGCCAGCAGCCCTTCAGGAGAGACCCAGTACTTC.